The subject of this entry is one T cell receptor (beta chain). A single record per CDR3 protein comes from TCRdb applying MiXCR to the 5' RACE reads. This table has approximately 330,000 distinct CDR3 sequences, under 15% appearing once. The data originate from a study of T cells after yellow fever vaccination. The sample consisted of CD4+ T cells sorted from PBMCs, taken 15 days after the yellow fever booster vaccination. The source of this sequence is a young man who received the YFV17D yellow fever vaccine.

The CDR3 DNA sequence: TGTGCCAGCAGCTTAGTCACAGGGAACACTGAAGCTTTCTTT. It codes for CASSLVTGNTEAFF. This rearrangement joins TRBV7-2 to TRBJ1-1, with D tentatively TRBD1 (5 bases). The CDR3 runs 14 residues. The V end lost 1 base, the J end lost 1 base, and 7 bases lay between the germline ends. Germline assignment: CDR1 SGHTA and CDR2 FQGNSA.